Listed here are 20 T cell receptor beta chains from one sample, sequenced in a study of neoadjuvant anti-PD-1 for oral cavity cancer (dated by TCRdb to the early 2020s). The meaning of the sample's time point label: after neoadjuvant nivolumab, at surgical resection. The method behind the library was the immunoSEQ multiplex PCR assay. TCRdb provides this immuneACCESS table in a form limited to in-frame rearrangements. Some clones are lacking; in checked studies, under half of them reflect an unresolved V gene, and why the rest are absent is not known. The sample table shows more than 9,500 clones, and 60% to 75% are seen once. Just over 2.5% of the sample is taken by the ten largest. This material consisted of PBMCs, taken after nivolumab (anti-PD-1) treatment. The receptors come from a person between 40 and 80 years old with oral cavity squamous cell carcinoma.

The chain employs TRBV4-1 and TRBJ1-5; weak D call: TRBD1 (5 bases). From germline, CDR1 is MGHRA and CDR2 YSYEKL. Trimming removed 0 bases at V and 8 bases at J, with 14 bases between. The CDR3 length is 15 residues. CDR3 DNA sequence: TGCGCCAGCAGCCAAGAGGAGTGGCAGGGCAAGCCCCAGCATTTT. This sequence encodes CASSQEEWQGKPQHF.

The chain couples TRBV7-9 to TRBJ2-2; the D gene could be TRBD1 or TRBD2 (5 bases each). The CDR3 contains 14 residues. The V gene's germline CDR1 is SEHNR and CDR2 FQNEAQ (reference sequence). The V gene lost 8 bases and the J gene lost 6 bases, with 16 bases spanning the gap. Here the CDR3 reads CASQYEGWAGELFF. The DNA for the CDR3 is TGTGCCAGCCAATATGAGGGGTGGGCCGGGGAGCTGTTTTTT.

The chain links TRBV6-5 to TRBJ2-2, with D perhaps matching TRBD2 (5 bases). The CDR3 loop spans 15 amino acids. The V end lost 8 bases, the J end lost 0 bases, and 13 bases lay between the germline ends. Germline lookup yields CDR1 MNHEY and CDR2 SVGAGI. The CDR3 DNA sequence: TGTGCCAGCGGGGAGTGGAGCCCGAACACCGGGGAGCTGTTTTTT. Encoded protein: CASGEWSPNTGELFF.

The rearrangement joins TRBV5-4 to TRBJ2-1; 7 bases line up with TRBD1. Germline assignment: CDR1 SGHNT and CDR2 YYREEE (reference sequence). There are 15 residues in the CDR3. J lost 7 bases, V lost 4 bases, and 11 bases had no gene match. CDR3 amino acids: CASSVQGEGRNEQFF. The CDR3 DNA is TGTGCCAGCAGCGTCCAGGGGGAAGGCAGGAATGAGCAGTTCTTC. Supplemented by reference TRBV5-4 and TRBJ2-1, the full variable domain reads ETGVTQSPTHLIKTRGQQVTLRCSSQSGHNTVSWYQQALGQGPQFIFQYYREEENGRGNFPPRFSGLQFPNYSSELNVNALELDDSALYLCASSVQGEGRNEQFFGPGTRLTVL.

The gene calls are TRBV7-3 and TRBJ2-2, with 8 bases that match TRBD1. Germline V lookup: CDR1 SGHTA, CDR2 FQGTGA. Trimming removed 5 bases from V and 8 bases from J; junction bases left unmatched: 10. CDR3 length: 15 residues. CDR3 coding DNA: TGTGCCAGCAGCCGCGGACAGGGAAGAACGGGGGAGCTGTTTTTT. It yields the protein CASSRGQGRTGELFF.

V gene TRBV4-1 combines with J gene TRBJ1-3; unclear D gene. CDR1 and CDR2 (germline): MGHRA, YSYEKL. The length of the CDR3 is 15 residues. V lost 4 bases, J lost 1 base, and 11 bases lay in between. The CDR3 sequence is CASSRVGGSGNTIYF. The DNA of the CDR3 is TGCGCCAGCAGCCGGGTGGGAGGATCTGGAAACACCATATATTTT.

The chain recombines TRBV28 with TRBJ2-7; no clear D. Germline-derived CDR1 and CDR2 are MDHEN and SYDVKM. The V end lost 5 bases, the J end lost 3 bases, and 5 bases lay between the germline ends. The CDR3 is made up of 11 amino acids. The CDR3 loop reads CASSSNYEQYF. CDR3 sequence (DNA): TGTGCCAGCAGTAGTAACTACGAGCAGTACTTC.

The V call is TRBV5-1, the J call TRBJ1-1; D remains unclear. The ends were cut back, 3 bases at V and 10 bases at J, with 16 bases in the middle. Germline CDR1 reads SGHRS; CDR2 reads YFSETQ. This CDR3 spans 13 amino acids. CDR3 coding DNA: TGCGCCAGCAGCTGGAACTTCCTAACTCGAGCTTTCTTT. Its translation: CASSWNFLTRAFF.

The CDR3 region has the DNA TGCGCCAGCAGCCAGTCAGGGGACTATCAGCCCCAGCATTTT. Translating gives CASSQSGDYQPQHF. The chain joins TRBV4-1 to TRBJ1-5; a weak D match, TRBD1 (6 bases). CDR1 and CDR2 (germline): MGHRA, YSYEKL. Trimming took 3 bases from V and 5 from J, leaving 11 bases between them. CDR3 length: 14 amino acids.

The chain has TRBV10-2 and TRBJ1-2; D is ambiguous. CDR3 length equals 12 residues. Germline V gene lookup returns CDR1 WSHSY and CDR2 SAAADI. V shed 8 bases and J shed 8 bases, with 15 bases lying between them. The CDR3 DNA sequence: TGCGCCAGCTCCCGGAGGGAGGGAGGCTACACCTTC. Translating gives CASSRREGGYTF.

This chain uses TRBV10-3 with TRBJ1-1; D not certain. The V end was cut by 10 bases, the J end by 1 base, with 13 bases between. The CDR3 loop spans 13 amino acids. Germline loops: CDR1 ENHRY, CDR2 SYGVKD. The DNA for the CDR3 is TGTGCCACCGGAAAAGGGCCGAACACTGAAGCTTTCTTT. It codes for CATGKGPNTEAFF.

This chain uses TRBV6-6 with TRBJ2-2; no firm D call. Trimming left V 5 bases short and J 2 bases short, with 12 bases between. Germline assignment: CDR1 MNHNY and CDR2 SVGAGI (reference sequence). The CDR3 is made up of 15 amino acids. The CDR3 DNA reads TGTGCCAGCAGTATGTACGACTTCAACACCGGGGAGCTGTTTTTT. Its translation: CASSMYDFNTGELFF.

The gene calls are TRBV4-2 and TRBJ2-5; a weak D match, TRBD2 (6 bases). Trimming took 1 base from V and 5 from J, leaving 11 bases between them. Germline V gene sequence: CDR1 LGHNA, CDR2 YNFKEQ. The CDR3 extends over 14 amino acids. The CDR3 spells CASSQGWGRETQYF. Written as DNA, the CDR3 is TGTGCCAGCAGCCAAGGTTGGGGGAGGGAGACCCAGTACTTC.

This CDR3 reads CASSLGATGQGVSPLHF. The CDR3 DNA sequence: TGTGCCAGCAGCTTAGGGGCCACCGGACAGGGTGTCTCACCCCTCCACTTT. The chain couples TRBV13 to TRBJ1-6; 8 nucleotides align to TRBD1. V lost 0 bases and J lost 10; bases outside the gene matches: 11. The CDR3 consists of 17 residues. Looked up from germline, CDR1 is PRHDT and CDR2 is FYEKMQ (reference sequence). The entire variable domain, with the rest obtained from reference TRBV13 and TRBJ1-6, is as follows: AAGVIQSPRHLIKEKRETATLKCYPIPRHDTVYWYQQGPGQDPQFLISFYEKMQSDKGSIPDRFSAQQFSDYHSELNMSSLELGDSALYFCASSLGATGQGVSPLHFGNGTRLTVT.

The chain joins TRBV6-1 to TRBJ1-4, with TRBD1 matching over 8 bases. J was trimmed by 0 bases and V by 7 bases; bases with no gene match: 1. This CDR3 has 14 residues. Germline values: CDR1 MNHNS, CDR2 SASEGT. Written as DNA, the CDR3 is TGTGCCAGCAAGACAGGGGCAACTAATGAAAAACTGTTTTTT. The encoded protein is CASKTGATNEKLFF.

This clone was seen a single time. The V gene is TRBV27, the J gene TRBJ1-2; the D is unclear. The CDR3 has 15 residues. V shed 0 bases and J shed 3 bases, with 11 bases lying between them. Germline CDR1 and CDR2: MNHEY and SMNVEV (reference sequence). The CDR3 nucleotides read TGTGCCAGCAGTTTATCTCGGGGAGCGGACTATGGCTACACCTTC. It codes for CASSLSRGADYGYTF.

This chain connects TRBV5-1 to TRBJ1-1; no clear D. V was clipped by 1 base and J by 0 bases, with 10 bases between them. The CDR3 length is 15 residues. Germline CDR1 is SGHRS and CDR2 is YFSETQ. CDR3 residues: CASSLYPWMNTEAFF. In DNA form, the CDR3 reads TGCGCCAGCAGCTTGTACCCCTGGATGAACACTGAAGCTTTCTTT. Variable domain in full (rest from reference TRBV5-1 and TRBJ1-1): KAGVTQTPRYLIKTRGQQVTLSCSPISGHRSVSWYQQTPGQGLQFLFEYFSETQRNKGNFPGRFSGRQFSNSRSEMNVSTLELGDSALYLCASSLYPWMNTEAFFGQGTRLTVV.

The chain links TRBV27 to TRBJ2-7, with 14 bases lining up with TRBD2. The germline V gene has CDR1 MNHEY and CDR2 SMNVEV (reference sequence). The ends lost 10 bases at V and 5 bases at J; junction bases unmatched: 13. This CDR3 comprises 16 residues. CDR3 region: CATKRLGTSGRHEQYF. The CDR3 nucleotides are TGTGCCACCAAACGTCTTGGGACTAGCGGGAGACACGAGCAGTACTTC.

The chain carries TRBV2 and TRBJ2-7; 9 positions match TRBD1. CDR3 length: 13 residues. V trimming: 8 bases; J trimming: 5 bases; junction bases outside the gene matches: 7. Germline V lookup: CDR1 SNHLY, CDR2 FYNNEI. CDR3 sequence (DNA): TGTGCCAGCTTTCCGGGACAGGGCAACGAGCAGTACTTC. It encodes CASFPGQGNEQYF.

This chain links TRBV4-1 with TRBJ2-7; perhaps TRBD2 as D (6 bases). Germline V gene data show CDR1 as MGHRA and CDR2 as YSYEKL. The CDR3 length is 15 residues. V lost 4 bases and J 2 bases, leaving 15 bases between the germline ends. The DNA of the CDR3 is TGCGCCAGCAGCCTAAATAGCGGTTCCACCTACGAGCAGTACTTC. Protein sequence: CASSLNSGSTYEQYF.